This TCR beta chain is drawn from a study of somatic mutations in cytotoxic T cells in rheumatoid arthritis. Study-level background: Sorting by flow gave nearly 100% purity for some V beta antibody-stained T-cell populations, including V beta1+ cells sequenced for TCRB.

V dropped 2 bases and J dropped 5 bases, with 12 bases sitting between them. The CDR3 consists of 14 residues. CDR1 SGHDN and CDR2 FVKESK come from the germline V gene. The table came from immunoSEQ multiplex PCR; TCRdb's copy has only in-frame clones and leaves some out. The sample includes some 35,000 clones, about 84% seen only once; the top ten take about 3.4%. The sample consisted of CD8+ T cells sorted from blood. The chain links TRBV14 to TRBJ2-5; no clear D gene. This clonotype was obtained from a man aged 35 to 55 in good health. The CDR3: CASSQLPRWETQYF. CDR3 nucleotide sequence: TGTGCCAGCAGCCAATTGCCAAGGTGGGAGACCCAGTACTTC.